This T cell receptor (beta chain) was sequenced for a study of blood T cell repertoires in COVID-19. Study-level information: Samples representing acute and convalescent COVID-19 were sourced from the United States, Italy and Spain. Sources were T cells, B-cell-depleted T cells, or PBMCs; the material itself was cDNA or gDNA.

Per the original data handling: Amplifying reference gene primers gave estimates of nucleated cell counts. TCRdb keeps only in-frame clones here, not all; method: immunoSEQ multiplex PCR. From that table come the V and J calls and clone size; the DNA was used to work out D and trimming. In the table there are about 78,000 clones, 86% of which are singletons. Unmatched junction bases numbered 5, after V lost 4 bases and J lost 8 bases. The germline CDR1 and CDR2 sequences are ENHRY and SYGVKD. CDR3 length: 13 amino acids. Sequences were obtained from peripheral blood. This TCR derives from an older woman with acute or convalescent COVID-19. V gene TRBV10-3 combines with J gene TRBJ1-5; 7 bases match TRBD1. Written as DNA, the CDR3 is TGTGCCATCAGTGCCCAGGGGGAAGAGCCCCAGCATTTT. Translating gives CAISAQGEEPQHF.